These T cell receptor beta chains were read from a single sample in a study of blood T cell repertoires in COVID-19. The data were produced by immunoSEQ multiplex PCR, yet TCRdb's version contains in-frame clones alone and is incomplete. The sample includes over 50,000 clones, 85% to 90% of them seen just once. Sequenced: peripheral blood. These receptors were collected from a human donor in a cohort sampled during active COVID-19. Each CDR3 is given with its conserved first and last residue. A D gene is named only where the DNA matches it firmly. Only some rows state a clone size, as once, few, many or a class for expanded clones.

v_call: TRBV6-4; d_call: TRBD1; clone_size: once; j_call: TRBJ2-2; cdr3_length: 18; cdr3_aa: CASMGTHTGTANFGELFF; cdr3_nt: TGTGCCAGCATGGGAACCCATACCGGGACAGCAAACTTCGGGGAGCTGTTTTTT
v_call: TRBV19; d_call: TRBD1; clone_size: -; j_call: TRBJ1-3; cdr3_length: 15; cdr3_aa: CASSTTGGNGNTIYF; cdr3_nt: TGTGCCAGTAGTACCACAGGGGGCAACGGAAACACCATATATTTT
v_call: TRBV28; d_call: TRBD2; clone_size: -; j_call: TRBJ2-7; cdr3_length: 16; cdr3_aa: CASSLLWTSGTYEQYF; cdr3_nt: TGTGCCAGCAGTTTATTGTGGACTAGCGGTACCTACGAGCAGTACTTC
v_call: TRBV11-1; d_call: -; clone_size: -; j_call: TRBJ2-7; cdr3_length: 13; cdr3_aa: CASSLDSGGEQYF; cdr3_nt: TGTGCCAGCAGCTTAGATAGCGGCGGCGAGCAGTACTTC
v_call: TRBV10-3; d_call: TRBD1; clone_size: -; j_call: TRBJ1-1; cdr3_length: 17; cdr3_aa: CAISNRDRGTVNPEAFF; cdr3_nt: TGTGCCATCAGTAACCGGGACAGGGGGACCGTCAACCCTGAAGCTTTCTTT
v_call: TRBV28; d_call: -; clone_size: -; j_call: TRBJ2-5; cdr3_length: 13; cdr3_aa: CATSVGGRETQYF; cdr3_nt: TGTGCCACCTCCGTGGGGGGTCGGGAGACCCAGTACTTC
v_call: TRBV24-1; d_call: TRBD1; clone_size: -; j_call: TRBJ2-2; cdr3_length: 17; cdr3_aa: CATSAAGQGFNTGELFF; cdr3_nt: TGTGCCACCAGTGCCGCGGGACAGGGGTTCAACACCGGGGAGCTGTTTTTT
v_call: TRBV3-1/TRBV3-2; d_call: -; clone_size: few; j_call: TRBJ2-1; cdr3_length: 17; cdr3_aa: CASSPDRGAGNYNEQFF; cdr3_nt: TGTGCCAGCAGCCCCGACAGGGGAGCGGGGAATTACAATGAGCAGTTCTTC
v_call: TRBV10-1; d_call: TRBD1; clone_size: -; j_call: TRBJ1-1; cdr3_length: 15; cdr3_aa: CASSDWDRDSTEAFF; cdr3_nt: TGCGCCAGCAGTGATTGGGACAGGGATTCCACTGAAGCTTTCTTT
v_call: TRBV6-2/TRBV6-3; d_call: -; clone_size: -; j_call: TRBJ1-5; cdr3_length: 13; cdr3_aa: CASSDRSNQPQHF; cdr3_nt: TGTGCCAGCAGTGACAGGAGCAATCAGCCCCAGCATTTT
v_call: TRBV28; d_call: TRBD1; clone_size: -; j_call: TRBJ1-2; cdr3_length: 17; cdr3_aa: CASSSPIRTGGDYGYTF; cdr3_nt: TGTGCCAGCAGTTCACCCATTCGGACAGGGGGCGACTATGGCTACACCTTC
v_call: TRBV28; d_call: TRBD1; clone_size: -; j_call: TRBJ1-1; cdr3_length: 14; cdr3_aa: CASSLLAGQGAAFF; cdr3_nt: TGTGCCAGCAGTTTACTAGCGGGACAGGGGGCAGCTTTCTTT
v_call: TRBV28; d_call: TRBD2; clone_size: -; j_call: TRBJ2-7; cdr3_length: 16; cdr3_aa: CASRPPGTSGSYEQYF; cdr3_nt: TGTGCCAGCAGACCCCCCGGGACTAGCGGGTCCTACGAGCAGTACTTC
v_call: TRBV28; d_call: -; clone_size: -; j_call: TRBJ2-7; cdr3_length: 14; cdr3_aa: CASSLADYSYEQYF; cdr3_nt: TGTGCCAGCAGCTTAGCGGACTACTCCTACGAGCAGTACTTC
v_call: TRBV28; d_call: TRBD1; clone_size: -; j_call: TRBJ1-2; cdr3_length: 14; cdr3_aa: CVSGTDPPRYGYTF; cdr3_nt: TGTGTTTCCGGGACAGACCCCCCCCGCTATGGCTACACCTTC
v_call: TRBV28; d_call: -; clone_size: -; j_call: TRBJ1-1; cdr3_length: 13; cdr3_aa: CASSTRANTEAFF; cdr3_nt: TGTGCCAGCTCCACCAGGGCGAACACTGAAGCTTTCTTT
v_call: TRBV2; d_call: -; clone_size: -; j_call: TRBJ1-1; cdr3_length: 14; cdr3_aa: CASSDEGANTEAFF; cdr3_nt: TGTGCCAGCAGTGATGAAGGGGCGAACACTGAAGCTTTCTTT
v_call: TRBV7-9; d_call: TRBD1; clone_size: -; j_call: TRBJ1-3; cdr3_length: 16; cdr3_aa: CASSLVQGASRNTIYF; cdr3_nt: TGTGCCAGCAGCTTAGTTCAGGGGGCGTCCAGAAACACCATATATTTT
v_call: TRBV2; d_call: -; clone_size: -; j_call: TRBJ1-6; cdr3_length: 14; cdr3_aa: CASGGQIVNSPLHF; cdr3_nt: TGTGCCAGCGGAGGACAGATTGTAAATTCACCCCTCCACTTT
v_call: TRBV28; d_call: -; clone_size: -; j_call: TRBJ1-2; cdr3_length: 16; cdr3_aa: CASSLYIEGAGDGYTF; cdr3_nt: TGTGCCAGCAGTTTATACATTGAAGGGGCAGGGGATGGCTACACCTTC
v_call: TRBV15; d_call: -; clone_size: -; j_call: TRBJ1-2; cdr3_length: 15; cdr3_aa: CATSRDGKGEYGYTF; cdr3_nt: TGTGCCACCAGCAGAGATGGAAAGGGAGAATATGGCTACACCTTC
v_call: TRBV6-2/TRBV6-3; d_call: TRBD1; clone_size: -; j_call: TRBJ2-7; cdr3_length: 15; cdr3_aa: CASSVLGQGLYEQYF; cdr3_nt: TGTGCCAGCAGTGTTTTGGGACAGGGACTCTACGAGCAGTACTTC
v_call: TRBV28; d_call: -; clone_size: once; j_call: TRBJ2-7; cdr3_length: 11; cdr3_aa: CASTWAYEQYF; cdr3_nt: TGTGCCAGCACATGGGCTTACGAGCAGTACTTC
v_call: TRBV6-2/TRBV6-3; d_call: -; clone_size: -; j_call: TRBJ1-2; cdr3_length: 14; cdr3_aa: CASSPREGQRGYTF; cdr3_nt: TGTGCCAGCAGCCCCCGGGAGGGGCAGAGGGGCTACACCTTC
v_call: TRBV7-9; d_call: TRBD1; clone_size: few; j_call: TRBJ1-1; cdr3_length: 15; cdr3_aa: CASSVRDRDNTEAFF; cdr3_nt: TGTGCCAGCAGCGTCCGGGACAGAGACAACACTGAAGCTTTCTTT
v_call: TRBV4-3; d_call: -; clone_size: -; j_call: TRBJ2-7; cdr3_length: 15; cdr3_aa: CASSQDQGTPYEQYF; cdr3_nt: TGCGCCAGCAGCCAAGATCAGGGGACCCCCTACGAGCAGTACTTC
v_call: TRBV25-1; d_call: TRBD1; clone_size: -; j_call: TRBJ2-2; cdr3_length: 16; cdr3_aa: CASSDLDRALTGELFF; cdr3_nt: TGTGCCAGCAGTGACTTGGACAGGGCTTTGACCGGGGAGCTGTTTTTT
v_call: TRBV5-1; d_call: TRBD2; clone_size: -; j_call: TRBJ2-5; cdr3_length: 15; cdr3_aa: CASSYGLATQETQYF; cdr3_nt: TGCGCCAGCAGCTACGGACTAGCGACTCAAGAGACCCAGTACTTC